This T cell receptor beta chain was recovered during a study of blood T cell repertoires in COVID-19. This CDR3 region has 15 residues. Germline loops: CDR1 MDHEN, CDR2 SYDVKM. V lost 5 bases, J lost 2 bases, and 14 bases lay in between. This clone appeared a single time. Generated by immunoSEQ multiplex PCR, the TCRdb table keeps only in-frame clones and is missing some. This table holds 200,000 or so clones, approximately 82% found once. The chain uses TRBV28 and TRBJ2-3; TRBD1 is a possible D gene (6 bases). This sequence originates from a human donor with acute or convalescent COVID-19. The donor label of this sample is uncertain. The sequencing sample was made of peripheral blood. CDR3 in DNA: TGTGCCAGCAGTGGGGCAGGGGCCTTCACAGATACGCAGTATTTT. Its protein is CASSGAGAFTDTQYF.